The source of this TCR beta chain is a study of CD8+ T cells in alopecia areata. Looking at the study overall: Treated patients swallowed 5 to 10 mg of oral tofacitinib twice daily.

With regard to this clone: Other nucleotide sequences in the sample specify the same CDR3.

Sequencing used cDNA as its template, made by extracting RNA and reverse transcribing it. Clones were sequenced by immunoSEQ multiplex PCR, and TCRdb holds only the in-frame ones, with some missing. This sample has about 150,000 clones, with about 51% found just once. The CDR3 is 12 residues long. In germline, CDR1 is GTSNPN, CDR2 SVGIG (reference sequence). V lost 0 bases and J 6 bases, leaving 6 bases between the germline ends. The sequence derives from a human donor with alopecia areata. This chain uses TRBV30 with TRBJ2-1; unclear D gene. The sequencing here drew on CD8+ T cells sorted from blood, taken at week 0. CDR3 amino acids: CAWSVRGNEQFF. CDR3 coding DNA: TGTGCCTGGAGTGTACGCGGCAATGAGCAGTTCTTC. Full variable domain (outside the CDR3, taken from reference TRBV30 and TRBJ2-1): SQTIHQWPATLVQPVGSPLSLECTVEGTSNPNLYWYRQAAGRGLQLLFYSVGIGQISSEVPQNLSASRPQDRQFILSSKKLLLSDSGFYLCAWSVRGNEQFFGPGTRLTVL.